The clone carrying this TCR beta chain came up once. The target antigen is unknown. CDR1 is SGHVS, CDR2 FQNEAQ, per germline. With 0 bases removed from V and 3 bases from J, the gap between germline ends came to 12 bases. The CDR3 is made up of 16 amino acids. Per donor, a minimum of one pre-ART and a minimum of two post-ART PBMC samples were available. These data come from a study of long-term antiretroviral therapy in people with HIV. Findings of the study overall: At every time point, clones expanded before ART dominated the repertoire. Post-ART samples showed increased diversity that remained below transplant donor control levels.

The run of the v3.0 immunoSEQ assay was at survey level. A target of roughly 35,000-50,000 T-cell genomes per sample was set for sequencing. Sequenced by immunoSEQ multiplex PCR; TCRdb stores in-frame clones only, minus some. The sample consists of roughly 34,000 clones, approximately 85% of them appearing once. The clonotype originates from a woman in her twenties or thirties with HIV. V and J are TRBV7-8 and TRBJ1-5; the D gene is possibly TRBD1 (5 bases). Specimen: unsorted PBMCs, collected approximately 2.9 years before starting antiretroviral therapy. Written as DNA, the CDR3 is TGTGCCAGCAGCTTAGCGCCCAGGGCGCCCAATCAGCCCCAGCATTTT. It codes for CASSLAPRAPNQPQHF.